One T cell receptor (beta chain) is described in this entry. This record belongs to a study of blood T cell repertoires in COVID-19. On the study more broadly: Samples representing acute and convalescent COVID-19 were sourced from the United States, Italy and Spain. Sample material is recorded as cDNA or gDNA derived from T cells, B-cell-depleted T cells, or PBMCs.

In the authors' workflow: Amplified reference gene primers provided the basis for estimating nucleated cell counts. Produced via immunoSEQ multiplex PCR; TCRdb's table is partial and in-frame only. Clonal size and the V and J genes are those of that table, whereas D and trimming came from the DNA. The sample shows 70,000 or so clones, about 70% of them seen only once. This CDR3 is built from 15 residues. V was cut by 1 base and J by 8 bases, with 16 bases left in between. The germline V gene has CDR1 SGHAT and CDR2 FQNNGV. The receptor was isolated from a woman aged 70-85 years with acute or convalescent COVID-19. V is TRBV11-2 and J is TRBJ2-3; D possibly corresponds to TRBD2 (5 bases). Sequences were obtained from peripheral blood. The CDR3 spells CASSLAAVQVGTQYF. CDR3 nucleotide sequence: TGTGCCAGCAGCTTAGCAGCGGTGCAGGTCGGTACGCAGTATTTT.